This T cell receptor (beta chain) is drawn from a study of beta chain features in type 1 diabetes. Findings and limits, study-wide: Moderately but significantly shorter TCRB CDR3s were found in Type 1 diabetes patients in all four CD4+ subsets. Junctions at VDJ sites from type 1 diabetes patients had fewer insertions and more deletions.

Of note for this clone: No antigen is known for it.

The CDR3 runs 16 residues. The germline V gene encodes CDR1 SEHNR and CDR2 FQNEAQ (reference sequence). V lost 3 bases and J 0 bases, leaving 12 bases between the germline ends. As every portion of the isolated RNA was reverse transcribed, the sequencing read expressed TCRB transcripts. The assay was immunoSEQ multiplex PCR, and TCRdb's table has in-frame clones only and misses some. The table has around 150,000 clones, 6.9% seen once; the top ten hold around 1.3%. Stem cell-like memory, regulatory, central memory and naive CD4+ cells were sorted via CD45RO/CCR7/CD25/CD127/CD95/CD27. Populations obtained by sorting all exceeded 95% purity.

This TCR was sampled from a woman aged 25 to 39 in good health. This rearrangement joins TRBV7-9 to TRBJ2-4; tentatively, D is TRBD2 (6 bases). Sequences were obtained from central memory CD4+ T cells from blood. CDR3 in DNA: TGTGCCAGCAGCTTTAATCCGGGACTAGCCAAAAACATTCAGTACTTC. Its protein is CASSFNPGLAKNIQYF.